The 22 T cell receptor beta chains below come from one sample, sequenced in a study of T cell responses to AZD1222 COVID-19 vaccine. Some clones are missing from TCRdb's copy, which holds only in-frame ones; the method was immunoSEQ multiplex PCR. The sample lists over 100,000 clones, roughly nine tenths seen once, with less than 9.5% in the top ten. Sequencing used peripheral blood, obtained on day 0 of AZD1222 vaccination. The receptors derive from an adult in good health.

There are a few counts of this clone. V and J are TRBV3-1 (or the pseudogene TRBV3-2) and TRBJ1-1, with D unclear. V shed 4 bases and J shed 3 bases, with 12 bases lying between them. The CDR3 spans 14 residues. CDR1 LGHDT and CDR2 YNNKEL come from the germline V gene (reference sequence). This chain's CDR3 is CASSPSSVHTEAFF. The CDR3, as DNA: TGTGCCAGCAGCCCCTCGTCCGTACACACTGAAGCTTTCTTT.

The chain is built from TRBV10-1 and TRBJ1-1; perhaps TRBD1 as D (5 bases). The CDR3 covers 16 residues. Germline assignment: CDR1 WNHNN and CDR2 SYGVQD (reference sequence). V was trimmed by 3 bases and J by 5 bases, leaving 19 bases between them. The CDR3 DNA is TGCGCCAGCAGTGATCCTCGGGACGGGGGGAGGACTGAAGCTTTCTTT. Its protein is CASSDPRDGGRTEAFF.

The rearrangement joins TRBV27 to TRBJ2-1; 10 bases fit TRBD2. The germline gives CDR1 MNHEY, CDR2 SMNVEV (reference sequence). The V gene end was trimmed by 2 bases and the J gene end by 9 bases; junction bases not matched to a gene: 7. The length of the CDR3 is 15 residues. CDR3 in amino acids: CASSLRAGGKGEQFF. CDR3 in DNA: TGTGCCAGCAGTTTAAGAGCGGGAGGGAAGGGTGAGCAGTTCTTC.

The chain uses TRBV29-1 and TRBJ1-2; 7 nucleotides line up with TRBD1. The CDR3 totals 16 residues. Germline V gene data show CDR1 as SQVTM and CDR2 as ANQGSEA. Trimming cost V 3 bases and J 0 bases; bases outside gene matches: 10. The CDR3 nucleotides are TGCAGCGTTGAGGGATTTGGGACAGCCACTAACTATGGCTACACCTTC. Encoded protein: CSVEGFGTATNYGYTF. Filled out from reference TRBV29-1 and TRBJ1-2, the complete variable domain reads SAVISQKPSRDICQRGTSLTIQCQVDSQVTMMFWYRQQPGQSLTLIATANQGSEATYESGFVIDKFPISRPNLTFSTLTVSNMSPEDSSIYLCSVEGFGTATNYGYTFGSGTRLTVV.

The J gene is TRBJ2-5, the V gene TRBV5-1; D could derive from TRBD1 or TRBD2 (5 bases each). The V end was cut by 5 bases, the J end by 5 bases, with 16 bases between. This CDR3 is built from 14 residues. Germline CDR1 and CDR2: SGHRS and YFSETQ. CDR3 residues: CASRDPGSGETQYF. The CDR3 region has the DNA TGCGCCAGCAGGGATCCAGGGAGCGGTGAGACCCAGTACTTC.

The chain combines TRBV30 with TRBJ1-1, with D tentatively TRBD1 (5 bases). In germline, CDR1 is GTSNPN, CDR2 SVGIG (reference sequence). The CDR3 consists of 14 residues. V lost 8 bases, J lost 6 bases, and 22 bases lay in between. The CDR3 sequence is CAQGVFRRVSEAFF. As DNA, the CDR3 is TGTGCCCAAGGAGTGTTCCGCAGGGTCTCTGAAGCTTTCTTT.

The rearrangement joins TRBV25-1 to TRBJ1-3; no firm D call. Germline CDR1 reads MGHDK; CDR2 reads SYGVNS. V was pared by 3 bases and J by 0 bases, with 12 bases between. This CDR3 spans 16 amino acids. The CDR3 loop is CASSDWAADSGNTIYF. CDR3 nucleotides: TGTGCCAGCAGTGACTGGGCGGCGGACTCTGGAAACACCATATATTTT.

The chain links TRBV27 to TRBJ2-7; 13 bases fit TRBD2. Germline loops: CDR1 MNHEY, CDR2 SMNVEV (reference sequence). V gave up 6 bases and J gave up 6 bases; unmatched junction bases: 5. The CDR3 is 14 residues long. For the CDR3, the DNA is TGTGCCAGCAGCCCGACTAGCGGGAGGCGCGAGCAGTACTTC. Amino acid sequence: CASSPTSGRREQYF.

The V call is TRBV6-5, the J call TRBJ2-7; the D is unclear. This CDR3 is built from 14 residues. With 0 bases removed from V and 1 base from J, the gap between germline ends came to 7 bases. CDR1 MNHEY and CDR2 SVGAGI come from the germline V gene. CDR3 in amino acids: CASSYSEASYEQYF. CDR3 nucleotides: TGTGCCAGCAGTTACTCAGAGGCATCCTACGAGCAGTACTTC.

V usage is TRBV4-3 and J usage is TRBJ1-4; 7 nucleotides agree with TRBD1. Germline CDR1 reads LGHNA; CDR2 reads YSLEER. The CDR3 extends over 17 amino acids. The ends lost 1 base at V and 0 bases at J; junction bases unmatched: 5. The CDR3 region is CASSQARGTATNEKLFF. CDR3 in DNA: TGCGCCAGCAGCCAAGCACGGGGGACAGCAACTAATGAAAAACTGTTTTTT.

The gene calls are TRBV18 and TRBJ1-2, with 8 bases matching TRBD1. This CDR3 contains 14 residues. V was pared by 4 bases and J by 6 bases, with 7 bases of the junction left unmatched. In germline, CDR1 is KGHSH, CDR2 LQKENI. For the CDR3, the DNA is TGTGCCAGCTCACAGCAGGGGGCATTGGATGGCTACACCTTC. It translates to CASSQQGALDGYTF.

The table lists this clone with a few counts. The chain links TRBV7-2 to TRBJ2-3; 12 bases are shared with TRBD2. The junction had 8 bases not matched to a gene; V was cut back by 1 base and J by 6 bases. Looked up from germline, CDR1 is SGHTA and CDR2 is FQGNSA. The CDR3 runs to 17 residues. CDR3 sequence (DNA): TGTGCCAGCAGCTTAGTATGGACTAGCGGGGTGGAGGATACGCAGTATTTT. It is translated as CASSLVWTSGVEDTQYF.

The chain employs TRBV5-8 and TRBJ2-1, with 12 bases lining up with TRBD2. CDR1 and CDR2 (germline): SGHTS, YDEGEE. The CDR3 has 18 amino acids. With V trimmed by 3 bases and J by 0 bases, 7 bases remained unmatched. This CDR3 is CASSSWTSGASSYNEQFF. The CDR3 DNA follows: TGTGCCAGCAGCTCCTGGACTAGCGGGGCCAGCTCCTACAATGAGCAGTTCTTC.

CDR3 in DNA: TGTGCCAGCAGCGCAAGGGGGAGTAGCAATCAGCCCCAGCATTTT. Its translation: CASSARGSSNQPQHF. The rearrangement links TRBV9 to TRBJ1-5; possible D gene TRBD1, 6 bases. Per germline, CDR1 SGDLS and CDR2 YYNGEE. This CDR3 is built from 15 residues. V was shortened by 3 bases and J by 0 bases, with 10 bases between the two germline ends. The whole variable domain, remainder taken from reference TRBV9 and TRBJ1-5, is DSGVTQTPKHLITATGQRVTLRCSPRSGDLSVYWYQQSLDQGLQFLIQYYNGEERAKGNILERFSAQQFPDLHSELNLSSLELGDSALYFCASSARGSSNQPQHFGDGTRLSIL.

V usage is TRBV18 and J usage is TRBJ1-6; D may be TRBD1 (6 bases). The germline V and J ends were trimmed by 3 bases and 6 bases, with 15 bases remaining between them. Germline loops: CDR1 KGHSH, CDR2 LQKENI. This CDR3 has 16 amino acids. CDR3 DNA: TGTGCCAGCTCACCCGAAATGAGAGGGGGTAATTCACCCCTCCACTTT. Amino acids: CASSPEMRGGNSPLHF. Complete variable domain (other parts from reference TRBV18 and TRBJ1-6): NAGVMQNPRHLVRRRGQEARLRCSPMKGHSHVYWYRQLPEEGLKFMVYLQKENIIDESGMPKERFSAEFPKEGPSILRIQQVVRGDSAAYFCASSPEMRGGNSPLHFGNGTRLTVT.

The gene calls are TRBV5-4 and TRBJ1-2; weak D call: TRBD1 (5 bases). CDR1 and CDR2 (germline): SGHNT, YYREEE (reference sequence). CDR3 size: 13 residues. V lost 0 bases to trimming and J lost 4 bases, with 7 bases between them. CDR3 DNA: TGTGCCAGCAGCTTGGCCGGGACCTATGGCTACACCTTC. This gives the protein CASSLAGTYGYTF.

The CDR3 loop reads CASSHPEARNTIYF. The CDR3 DNA reads as TGCGCCAGCAGCCATCCGGAAGCCAGAAACACCATATATTTT. V is TRBV5-1 and J is TRBJ1-3; D is ambiguous. The CDR3 spans 14 residues. The V end was cut by 4 bases, the J end by 5 bases, with 13 bases between. Per the germline V gene, CDR1 is SGHRS and CDR2 is YFSETQ.

The rearrangement joins TRBV9 to TRBJ1-1; the D gene is possibly TRBD1 (5 bases). Trimming took 2 bases from V and 4 from J, leaving 12 bases between them. The V gene's germline CDR1 is SGDLS and CDR2 YYNGEE. The CDR3 is made up of 14 amino acids. DNA for the CDR3: TGTGCCAGCAGCGTTCATTCAGGGCGCACTGAAGCTTTCTTT. This sequence encodes CASSVHSGRTEAFF.

This clone was counted a single time. The CDR3 loop is CASSLDPLNQFF. As DNA, the CDR3 is TGTGCCAGCAGCTTAGATCCTTTGAACCAGTTCTTC. This chain links TRBV11-2 with TRBJ2-1; D is ambiguous. CDR1 is SGHAT, CDR2 FQNNGV, per germline. The CDR3 consists of 12 residues. V lost 0 bases and J 13 bases, leaving 10 bases between the germline ends.

The chain carries TRBV19 and TRBJ1-5; 7 bases are shared with TRBD1. The CDR3 is made up of 16 amino acids. Germline CDR1 LNHDA, CDR2 SQIVND (reference sequence). V was pared by 5 bases and J by 0 bases, with 7 bases of the junction left unmatched. CDR3 region: CASSRDSFYSNQPQHF. CDR3 nucleotide sequence: TGTGCCAGTAGTCGGGACAGTTTCTATAGCAATCAGCCCCAGCATTTT.

The genes are TRBV10-1 and TRBJ2-5; 8 bases match TRBD2. Losses at the gene ends were 4 bases for V and 2 bases for J; bases not matched to a gene: 6. The CDR3 runs 15 residues. Looked up from germline, CDR1 is WNHNN and CDR2 is SYGVQD (reference sequence). The CDR3 nucleotides read TGCGCCAGCAGTGGTGGAGCGGGGGCTCAAGAGACCCAGTACTTC. Amino acids: CASSGGAGAQETQYF.

V is TRBV7-9 and J is TRBJ2-1, with 13 nucleotides matching TRBD2. This CDR3 is built from 16 residues. Germline V CDR1 and CDR2: SEHNR, FQNEAQ (reference sequence). V was pared by 5 bases and J by 4 bases, with 5 bases of the junction left unmatched. CDR3 region: CASSPRTSGRYNEQFF. The CDR3 DNA reads TGTGCCAGCAGCCCCCGGACTAGCGGGAGATACAATGAGCAGTTCTTC.